This TCR beta chain was documented in a study of T cell responses to AZD1222 COVID-19 vaccine. Study as a whole: Pooled samples include second doses given at about 4 or 12 weeks.

The CDR3 is 14 residues long. CDR1 SGHVS and CDR2 FQNEAQ come from the germline V gene. With 3 bases removed from V and 2 bases from J, the gap between germline ends came to 10 bases. Produced via immunoSEQ multiplex PCR; TCRdb's table is partial and in-frame only. The sample has 100,000 to 150,000 clones, around 92% seen once; the top ten hold around 15%. The input for sequencing was peripheral blood, taken on day 0 of AZD1222 vaccination. V and J are TRBV7-8 and TRBJ1-1; tentatively, D is TRBD1 (5 bases). The receptor's source is an adult in good health. CDR3 sequence reads: CASSFLTANTEAFF. In DNA form, the CDR3 reads TGTGCCAGCAGCTTCCTGACAGCAAACACTGAAGCTTTCTTT. Full variable domain (missing parts from reference TRBV7-8 and TRBJ1-1): GAGVSQSPRYKVAKRGQDVALRCDPISGHVSLFWYQQALGQGPEFLTYFQNEAQLDKSGLPSDRFFAERPEGSVSTLKIQRTQQEDSAVYLCASSFLTANTEAFFGQGTRLTVV.